The present TCR beta chain was sequenced within a study of T cell responses to AZD1222 COVID-19 vaccine. Study-wide results and limits: Baseline serostatus was positive in only 5 to 7 AZD1222 recipients.

Assay used: immunoSEQ multiplex PCR; TCRdb lists only in-frame clones, some missing. Of about 100,000 clones in the sample, 80% to 95% are singletons; the top ten hold 8% to 9.5%. Worth noting for this clone: Its antigen is unknown.

Whether given at about 4 or about 12 weeks, second doses were pooled. V shed 4 bases and J 5 bases; nucleotides not matched to a gene: 3. CDR1 is SGHRS, CDR2 YFSETQ, per germline. The CDR3 length is 16 residues. Source: peripheral blood, taken 28 days after the second AZD1222 dose. The chain combines TRBV5-1 with TRBJ2-2; 15 bases fit TRBD2. The source of this sequence is an adult who received the AZD1222 COVID-19 vaccine. The DNA of the CDR3 is TGCGCCAGCAGCGGGGGACTAGCGGGAGGAACCGGGGAGCTGTTTTTT. Translating gives CASSGGLAGGTGELFF. Full variable domain (rest looked up from reference TRBV5-1 and TRBJ2-2): KAGVTQTPRYLIKTRGQQVTLSCSPISGHRSVSWYQQTPGQGLQFLFEYFSETQRNKGNFPGRFSGRQFSNSRSEMNVSTLELGDSALYLCASSGGLAGGTGELFFGEGSRLTVL.